The 4 T cell receptor beta chains in this list originate from one sample, sequenced in a study of cytomegalovirus exposure and HLA in healthy donors. The PCR employed 60 Vbeta primers together with 13 Jbeta primers. The method was immunoSEQ multiplex PCR; TCRdb's version includes in-frame clones alone and lacks a portion of them. Its table records about 74,000 clones. The sequenced sample was PBMCs. These TCRs come from a female donor in good health and CMV-seropositive.

The CDR3 coding sequence is TGTGCCAGCAGCGGGACTAGCGGGGGGTTAAGCACAGATACGCAGTATTTT. This translates into CASSGTSGGLSTDTQYF. This rearrangement joins TRBV2 to TRBJ2-3, with 15 bases matching TRBD2. Germline V CDR1 and CDR2: SNHLY, FYNNEI. The CDR3 length is 17 residues. J was trimmed by 0 bases and V by 6 bases; bases with no gene match: 4.

The gene calls are TRBV30 and TRBJ2-7; no firm D call. Germline CDR1 is GTSNPN and CDR2 is SVGIG (reference sequence). V lost 1 base to trimming and J lost 1 base, with 8 bases between them. The length of the CDR3 is 13 residues. The CDR3 bases are TGTGCCTGGAGTGGGGCGCTATCCTACGAGCAGTACTTC. It specifies CAWSGALSYEQYF.

The chain joins TRBV6-1 to TRBJ2-5; 9 nucleotides align to TRBD2. In germline, CDR1 is MNHNS, CDR2 SASEGT. The CDR3 sequence is 14 residues long. The J segment lost 5 bases and the V segment lost 5 bases, leaving 6 bases of the junction unmatched. CDR3: CASSPSTSGETQYF. For the CDR3, the DNA is TGTGCCAGCAGTCCTTCGACTAGCGGCGAGACCCAGTACTTC.

CDR3 amino acids: CASSQSGSGSYEQYF. The DNA for the CDR3 is TGCGCCAGCAGCCAAAGCGGGAGTGGTTCCTACGAGCAGTACTTC. V gene TRBV4-1 combines with J gene TRBJ2-7; TRBD2 matches at 8 bases. CDR3 size: 15 residues. Trimming cost V 2 bases and J 1 base; bases outside gene matches: 4. Per germline, CDR1 MGHRA and CDR2 YSYEKL.